The 17 T cell receptor beta chains below all came from one sample that was sequenced in a study of blood T cell repertoires in COVID-19. The table came from immunoSEQ multiplex PCR; TCRdb's copy has only in-frame clones and leaves some out. The repertoire holds more than 95,000 clones, 80% to 85% seen once, with 30% to 45% in the top ten. Sequencing was carried out using peripheral blood. These receptors were collected from an elderly man with acute or convalescent COVID-19.

This CDR3 is CASSLGTGDMETQYF. Here the CDR3 DNA reads TGTGCCAGCAGCCTTGGGACAGGGGATATGGAGACCCAGTACTTC. This sequence joins TRBV11-2 and TRBJ2-5; 10 positions agree with TRBD1. In germline, CDR1 is SGHAT, CDR2 FQNNGV. This CDR3 is built from 15 residues. V dropped 5 bases and J dropped 5; count of bases not matched to a gene: 8.

This clone was picked up a small number of times. The V and J genes are TRBV30 and TRBJ1-5; a weak D match, TRBD1 (5 bases). Per germline, CDR1 GTSNPN and CDR2 SVGIG (reference sequence). Trimming removed 0 bases at V and 6 bases at J, with 15 bases between. This CDR3 spans 15 amino acids. Here the CDR3 DNA reads TGTGCCTGGAGTGTACTCGGCAGGGCAAGTCAGCCCCAGCATTTT. It codes for CAWSVLGRASQPQHF.

The rearrangement links TRBV4-3 to TRBJ2-1; TRBD2 matches at 7 bases. The germline V gene has CDR1 LGHNA and CDR2 YSLEER. This CDR3 is built from 15 residues. V trimming: 6 bases; J trimming: 10 bases; junction bases outside the gene matches: 15. The CDR3 loop reads CASSKGLAGVREQFF. For the CDR3, the DNA is TGCGCCAGCAGTAAAGGGTTGGCGGGAGTACGAGAGCAGTTCTTC.

The chain employs TRBV2 and TRBJ1-5; TRBD1 matches at 8 bases. The CDR3 has 15 amino acids. The V segment lost 2 bases and the J segment 4 bases; nucleotides outside the gene matches: 4. Germline assignment: CDR1 SNHLY and CDR2 FYNNEI. CDR3 nucleotide sequence: TGTGCCAGCAGTGAAAGGGACAGGATTAATCAGCCCCAGCATTTT. Encoded protein: CASSERDRINQPQHF.

This clone was counted only a few times. The chain employs TRBV2 and TRBJ1-1, with D hard to call. Trimming stripped 5 bases from V and 1 base from J, with 11 bases between. In germline, CDR1 is SNHLY, CDR2 FYNNEI. This CDR3 region has 14 residues. CDR3 DNA: TGTGCCAGCAGTCCGCGCCGGGGGAACACTGAAGCTTTCTTT. Its protein product is CASSPRRGNTEAFF.

The V and J genes are TRBV9 and TRBJ2-6; tentative D call: TRBD1 (5 bases). This CDR3 spans 15 amino acids. Germline V gene sequence: CDR1 SGDLS, CDR2 YYNGEE. The V and J ends lost 4 bases and 2 bases respectively, with 10 bases between them. The CDR3 reads CASSPKTAGANVLTF. The DNA of the CDR3 is TGTGCCAGCAGCCCGAAGACAGCTGGGGCCAACGTCCTGACTTTC. The whole variable domain, filled in from reference TRBV9 and TRBJ2-6, reads DSGVTQTPKHLITATGQRVTLRCSPRSGDLSVYWYQQSLDQGLQFLIQYYNGEERAKGNILERFSAQQFPDLHSELNLSSLELGDSALYFCASSPKTAGANVLTFGAGSRLTVL.

This clone is a singleton in its sample. This chain joins TRBV11-2 and TRBJ2-1; 7 bases line up with TRBD2. This CDR3 comprises 15 residues. Germline V gives CDR1 SGHAT, CDR2 FQNNGV. J gave up 0 bases and V 4 bases, and 3 bases lay outside the gene matches. The CDR3 DNA is TGTGCCAGCAGCTCTAGCGGAATCTCCTACAATGAGCAGTTCTTC. Protein product: CASSSSGISYNEQFF.

This sequence joins TRBV5-4 and TRBJ2-1; 12 bases agree with TRBD2. With V trimmed by 3 bases and J by 4 bases, 5 bases remained unmatched. The germline gives CDR1 SGHNT, CDR2 YYREEE (reference sequence). The CDR3 length is 16 residues. The CDR3 DNA is TGTGCCAGCAGCTCTGGGACTAGCGGGTTTTACAATGAGCAGTTCTTC. Translating gives CASSSGTSGFYNEQFF.

This clone occurred once. The CDR3 region has the DNA TGCAGCGTGGTCCGGGACAGGGGGCAACATGGCTACACCTTC. Translating it yields CSVVRDRGQHGYTF. The chain has TRBV29-1 and TRBJ1-2; 12 bases are a match to TRBD1. This CDR3 spans 14 amino acids. Trimming at V came to 6 bases and at J to 6 bases, leaving 8 bases not matched to a gene. Per the germline V gene, CDR1 is SQVTM and CDR2 is ANQGSEA.

The chain uses TRBV12-5 and TRBJ1-3; D gene ambiguous. The length of the CDR3 is 13 residues. The germline CDR1 and CDR2 sequences are LGHNT and FRNRAP. Trimming stripped 4 bases from V and 0 bases from J, with 4 bases between. The CDR3 is CASGSNSGNTIYF. The CDR3 nucleotides read TGTGCTAGTGGTTCCAACTCTGGAAACACCATATATTTT.

V usage is TRBV18 and J usage is TRBJ1-1; 11 bases fit TRBD1. CDR3 length: 13 amino acids. After removal of 5 bases from V and 10 bases from J, the junction contained 6 bases not matched to a gene. Germline V gene data show CDR1 as KGHSH and CDR2 as LQKENI. The CDR3: CASSSRDRGGAFF. DNA of the CDR3: TGTGCCAGCTCATCCCGGGACAGGGGGGGAGCTTTCTTT.

This clone turned up a few times. The J gene is TRBJ2-2, the V gene TRBV28; TRBD1 aligns across 7 bases. Germline lookup yields CDR1 MDHEN and CDR2 SYDVKM. The junction had 3 bases not matched to a gene; V was cut back by 4 bases and J by 4 bases. The CDR3 loop spans 14 amino acids. The CDR3 loop is CASSSPGGTGELFF. The CDR3 coding sequence is TGTGCCAGCAGTTCCCCAGGGGGCACCGGGGAGCTGTTTTTT. The whole variable domain, filled in from reference TRBV28 and TRBJ2-2, reads DVKVTQSSRYLVKRTGEKVFLECVQDMDHENMFWYRQDPGLGLRLIYFSYDVKMKEKGDIPEGYSVSREKKERFSLILESASTNQTSMYLCASSSPGGTGELFFGEGSRLTVL.

This chain links TRBV3-1 (or the pseudogene TRBV3-2) with TRBJ2-3, with D possibly matching TRBD2 (6 bases). V was shortened by 2 bases and J by 1 base, with 10 bases between the two germline ends. CDR1 is LGHDT, CDR2 YNNKEL, per germline (reference sequence). There are 15 residues in the CDR3. The CDR3 protein is CASSQRTGGTDTQYF. In nucleotides, the CDR3 is TGTGCCAGCAGCCAACGGACGGGGGGCACAGATACGCAGTATTTT.

The chain employs TRBV25-1 and TRBJ2-7; D perhaps matches TRBD1 (5 bases). CDR1 and CDR2 from the germline V gene are MGHDK and SYGVNS. Deletions cut 8 bases from V and 2 bases from J, with 13 bases between. The CDR3 extends over 13 amino acids. The CDR3 here is CASARQRTYEQYF. The DNA of the CDR3 is TGTGCCAGCGCCAGACAGCGAACCTACGAGCAGTACTTC.

This clone was recorded only once. The chain links TRBV28 to TRBJ1-1; D uncertain. V lost 5 bases and J lost 10, with 11 bases in between. From germline, CDR1 is MDHEN and CDR2 SYDVKM. This CDR3 is 11 amino acids long. The CDR3 coding sequence is TGTGCCAGCAGTGTAAACAGACGAGCTTTCTTT. It specifies CASSVNRRAFF. Together with reference TRBV28 and TRBJ1-1, the CDR3 gives the full variable domain: DVKVTQSSRYLVKRTGEKVFLECVQDMDHENMFWYRQDPGLGLRLIYFSYDVKMKEKGDIPEGYSVSREKKERFSLILESASTNQTSMYLCASSVNRRAFFGQGTRLTVV.

The CDR3 DNA sequence: TGCGCCAGCAGCCAAGAAAGGAGGGGGCGGAACACCGGGGAGCTGTTTTTT. It is translated as CASSQERRGRNTGELFF. The rearrangement joins TRBV4-3 to TRBJ2-2; tentative D call: TRBD1 (7 bases). Looked up from germline, CDR1 is LGHNA and CDR2 is YSLEER. CDR3 size: 17 residues. V was shortened by 0 bases and J by 1 base, with 12 bases between the two germline ends.

This clone was counted between two and nine times. The J gene is TRBJ2-1, the V gene TRBV10-1; 11 bases are shared with TRBD2. The length of the CDR3 is 16 residues. V lost 3 bases and J lost 6; bases outside the gene matches: 7. Germline V lookup: CDR1 WNHNN, CDR2 SYGVQD (reference sequence). The CDR3 DNA reads TGCGCCAGCAGTGAAGTCACCGGGACTAGCGGCAATGAGCAGTTCTTC. Translation: CASSEVTGTSGNEQFF.